Each of the 5 T cell receptor beta chains below was sequenced from the same sample in a study of cytomegalovirus exposure and HLA in healthy donors. The PCR was carried out with 60 Vbeta primers and 13 Jbeta primers. Produced via immunoSEQ multiplex PCR; TCRdb's table is partial and in-frame only. The table shows 100,000 or so clones, with roughly four fifths occurring only once. Sequencing input: PBMCs. The receptors derive from a woman aged 35 to 49 in good health and CMV-seropositive.

The chain couples TRBV11-3 to TRBJ2-1; TRBD2 matches 11 bases. The germline V gene has CDR1 SGHNT and CDR2 YENEEA. The CDR3 consists of 16 residues. Trimming at V came to 2 bases and at J to 4 bases, leaving 4 bases not matched to a gene. CDR3 sequence (DNA): TGTGCCAGCAGCTTACCGATAGCGGGAGGGTACAATGAGCAGTTCTTC. As protein: CASSLPIAGGYNEQFF.

The chain carries TRBV5-1 and TRBJ1-4, with unresolved D. Germline CDR1 and CDR2: SGHRS and YFSETQ. The CDR3 extends over 13 amino acids. Trimming cost V 3 bases and J 5 bases, with 8 bases left between them. The chain's CDR3 is CASSSVTNEKLFF. The CDR3 DNA sequence: TGCGCCAGCAGCTCCGTGACAAATGAAAAACTGTTTTTT.

The chain combines TRBV19 with TRBJ2-5; D remains ambiguous. With 4 bases removed from V and 5 bases from J, the gap between germline ends came to 11 bases. Germline V CDR1 and CDR2: LNHDA, SQIVND (reference sequence). This CDR3 region has 13 residues. The CDR3 nucleotides are TGTGCCAGTAGTACAAGCACAGAGGAGACCCAGTACTTC. It encodes CASSTSTEETQYF.

This sequence joins TRBV10-3 and TRBJ1-6; possible D gene TRBD1, 6 bases. V was shortened by 5 bases and J by 7 bases, with 15 bases between the two germline ends. Germline-derived CDR1 and CDR2 are ENHRY and SYGVKD. The CDR3 runs 15 residues. CDR3 protein: CAISNDRPINSPLHF. In nucleotides, the CDR3 is TGTGCCATCAGTAATGACAGGCCTATAAATTCACCCCTCCACTTT.

V gene TRBV29-1 combines with J gene TRBJ2-1, with 7 bases matching TRBD1. The CDR3 consists of 16 residues. The V segment lost 1 base and the J segment 8 bases; nucleotides outside the gene matches: 14. CDR1 is SQVTM and CDR2 is ANQGSEA in the germline V gene. The CDR3 DNA reads as TGCAGCGTTGAAGTTATGAGGGCAGGGGGACGGGATGAGCAGTTCTTC. Encoded protein: CSVEVMRAGGRDEQFF.